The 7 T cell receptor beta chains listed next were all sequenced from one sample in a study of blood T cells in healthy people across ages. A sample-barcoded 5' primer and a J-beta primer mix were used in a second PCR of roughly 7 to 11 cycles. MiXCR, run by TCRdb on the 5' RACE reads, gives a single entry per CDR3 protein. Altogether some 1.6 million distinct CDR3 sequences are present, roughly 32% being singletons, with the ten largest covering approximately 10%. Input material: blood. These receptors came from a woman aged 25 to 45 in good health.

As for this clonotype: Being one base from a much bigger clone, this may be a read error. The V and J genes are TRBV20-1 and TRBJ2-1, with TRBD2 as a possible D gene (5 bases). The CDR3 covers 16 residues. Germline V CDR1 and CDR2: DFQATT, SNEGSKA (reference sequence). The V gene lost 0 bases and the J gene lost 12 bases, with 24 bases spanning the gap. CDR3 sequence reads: CSARDGLLRSGGGQFF. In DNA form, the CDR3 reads TGCAGTGCTAGAGACGGGCTGTTAAGGAGCGGCGGTGGGCAGTTCTTC.

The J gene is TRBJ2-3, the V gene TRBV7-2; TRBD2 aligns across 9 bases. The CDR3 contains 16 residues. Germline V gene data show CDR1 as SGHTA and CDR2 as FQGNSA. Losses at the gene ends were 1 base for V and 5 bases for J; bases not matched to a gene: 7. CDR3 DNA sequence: TGTGCCAGCAGCTTAGTGGCGGGAGGGCGGGAAGATACGCAGTATTTT. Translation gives CASSLVAGGREDTQYF.

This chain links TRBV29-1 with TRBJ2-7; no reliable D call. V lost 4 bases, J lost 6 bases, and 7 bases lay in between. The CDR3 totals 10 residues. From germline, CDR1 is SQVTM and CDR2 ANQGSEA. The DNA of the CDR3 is TGCAGCGTTGTTCAGTTCGAGCAGTACTTC. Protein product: CSVVQFEQYF.

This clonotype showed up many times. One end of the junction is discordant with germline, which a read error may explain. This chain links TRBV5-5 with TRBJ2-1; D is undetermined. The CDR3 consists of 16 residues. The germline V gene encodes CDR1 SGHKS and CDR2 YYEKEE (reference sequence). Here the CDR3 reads CASSLSRGSSYNEQFF. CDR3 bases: TGCGCCAGCAGCTTGTCTCGAGGAAGCTCCTACAATGAGCAGTTCTTC.

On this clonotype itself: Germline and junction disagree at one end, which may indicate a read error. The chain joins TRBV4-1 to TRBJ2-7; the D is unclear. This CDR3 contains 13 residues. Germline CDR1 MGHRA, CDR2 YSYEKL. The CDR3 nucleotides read TGCGCCAGCAGCCAAGACGTAACCTACGGGCAGTACTTC. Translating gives CASSQDVTYGQYF.

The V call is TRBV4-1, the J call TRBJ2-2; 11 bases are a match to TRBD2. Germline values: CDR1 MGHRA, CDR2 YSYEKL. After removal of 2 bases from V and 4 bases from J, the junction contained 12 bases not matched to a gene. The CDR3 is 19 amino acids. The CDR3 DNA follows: TGCGCCAGCAGCCAATCTCGACTAGCGGGAAGGGTCAGCACCGGGGAGCTGTTTTTT. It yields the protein CASSQSRLAGRVSTGELFF.

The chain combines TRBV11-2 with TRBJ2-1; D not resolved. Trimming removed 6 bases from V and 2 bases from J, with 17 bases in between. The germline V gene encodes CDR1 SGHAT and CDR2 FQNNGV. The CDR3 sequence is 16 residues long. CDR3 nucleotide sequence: TGTGCCAGCAGGAATAGAGTAGGAAAAACCTACAATGAGCAGTTCTTC. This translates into CASRNRVGKTYNEQFF.